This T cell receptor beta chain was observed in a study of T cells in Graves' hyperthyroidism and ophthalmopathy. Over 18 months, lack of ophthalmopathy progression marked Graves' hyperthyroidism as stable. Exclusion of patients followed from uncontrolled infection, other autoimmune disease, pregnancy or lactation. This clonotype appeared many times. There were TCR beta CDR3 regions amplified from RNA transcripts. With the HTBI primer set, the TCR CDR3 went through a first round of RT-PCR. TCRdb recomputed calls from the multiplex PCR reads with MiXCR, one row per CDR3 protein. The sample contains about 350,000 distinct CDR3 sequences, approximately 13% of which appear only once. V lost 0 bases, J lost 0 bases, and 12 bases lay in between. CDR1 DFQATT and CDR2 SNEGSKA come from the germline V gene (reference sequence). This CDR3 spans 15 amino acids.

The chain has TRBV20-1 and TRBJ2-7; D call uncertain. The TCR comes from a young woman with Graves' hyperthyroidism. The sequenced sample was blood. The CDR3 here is CSARDAMASSYEQYF. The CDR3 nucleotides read TGCAGTGCTAGAGACGCGATGGCTAGCTCCTACGAGCAGTACTTC.